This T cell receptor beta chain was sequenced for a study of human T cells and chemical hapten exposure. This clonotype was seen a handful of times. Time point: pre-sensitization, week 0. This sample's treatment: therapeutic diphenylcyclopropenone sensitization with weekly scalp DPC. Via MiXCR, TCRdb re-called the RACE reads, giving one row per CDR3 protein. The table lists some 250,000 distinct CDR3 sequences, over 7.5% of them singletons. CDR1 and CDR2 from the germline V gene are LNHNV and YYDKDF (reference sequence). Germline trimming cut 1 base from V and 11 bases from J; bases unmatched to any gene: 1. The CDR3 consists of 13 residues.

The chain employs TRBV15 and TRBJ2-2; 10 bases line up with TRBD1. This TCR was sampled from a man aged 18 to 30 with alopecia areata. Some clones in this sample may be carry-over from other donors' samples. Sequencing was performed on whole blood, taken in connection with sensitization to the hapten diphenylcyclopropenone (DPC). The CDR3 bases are TGTGCCACCAGCAGAGCGACAGGGGGCGAGCTGTTTTTT. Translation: CATSRATGGELFF.